The sequence of this TCR beta chain was determined in a study of blood T cell repertoires in COVID-19. Study as a whole: Spain, Italy and the United States supplied samples that represented acute and convalescent COVID-19.

Generated by immunoSEQ multiplex PCR, the TCRdb table keeps only in-frame clones and is missing some. Altogether about 150,000 clones are present, approximately 77% being singletons, with the ten largest covering roughly a tenth. A few counts support this clone. Germline V gene data show CDR1 as MNHEY and CDR2 as SVGAGI. The CDR3 covers 14 residues. V lost 6 bases, J lost 2 bases, and 6 bases stayed unmatched. The sequencing input was peripheral blood. The sequence derives from an elderly woman with active or convalescent COVID-19. The chain uses TRBV6-5 and TRBJ1-2, with 7 bases that match TRBD1. This chain's CDR3 is CASRLQGRNYGYTF. CDR3 nucleotide sequence: TGTGCCAGCAGACTACAGGGGAGGAACTATGGCTACACCTTC.